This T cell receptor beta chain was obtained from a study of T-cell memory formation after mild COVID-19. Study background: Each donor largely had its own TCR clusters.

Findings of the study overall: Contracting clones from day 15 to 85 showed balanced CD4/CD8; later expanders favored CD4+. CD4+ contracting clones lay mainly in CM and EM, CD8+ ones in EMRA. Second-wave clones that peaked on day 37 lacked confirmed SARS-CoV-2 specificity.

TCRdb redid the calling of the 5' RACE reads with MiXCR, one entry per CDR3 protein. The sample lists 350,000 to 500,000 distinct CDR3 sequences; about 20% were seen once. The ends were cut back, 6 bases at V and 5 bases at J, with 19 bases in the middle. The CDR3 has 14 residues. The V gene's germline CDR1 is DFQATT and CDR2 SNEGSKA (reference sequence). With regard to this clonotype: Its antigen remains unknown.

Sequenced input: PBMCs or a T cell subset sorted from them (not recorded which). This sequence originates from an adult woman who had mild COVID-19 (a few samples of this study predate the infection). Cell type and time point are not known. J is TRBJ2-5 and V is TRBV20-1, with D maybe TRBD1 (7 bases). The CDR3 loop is CSAPLTGRSETQYF. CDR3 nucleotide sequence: TGCAGTGCACCCCTGACAGGGAGGTCGGAGACCCAGTACTTC.